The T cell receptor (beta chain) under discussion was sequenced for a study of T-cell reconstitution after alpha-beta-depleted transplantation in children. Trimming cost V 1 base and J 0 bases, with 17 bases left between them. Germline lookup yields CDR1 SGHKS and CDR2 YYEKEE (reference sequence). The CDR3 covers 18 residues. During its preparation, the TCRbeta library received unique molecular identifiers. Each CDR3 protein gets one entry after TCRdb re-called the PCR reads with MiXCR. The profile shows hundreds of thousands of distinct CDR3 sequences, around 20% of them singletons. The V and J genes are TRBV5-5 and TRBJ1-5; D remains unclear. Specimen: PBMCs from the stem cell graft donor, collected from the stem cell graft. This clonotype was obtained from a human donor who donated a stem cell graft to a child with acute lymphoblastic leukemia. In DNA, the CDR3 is TGTGCCAGCAGCTTGATGGTCCGGGGTACCGTTAGCAATCAGCCCCAGCATTTT. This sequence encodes CASSLMVRGTVSNQPQHF. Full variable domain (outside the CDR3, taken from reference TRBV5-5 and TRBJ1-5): DAGVTQSPTHLIKTRGQQVTLRCSPISGHKSVSWYQQVLGQGPQFIFQYYEKEERGRGNFPDRFSARQFPNYSSELNVNALLLGDSALYLCASSLMVRGTVSNQPQHFGDGTRLSIL.